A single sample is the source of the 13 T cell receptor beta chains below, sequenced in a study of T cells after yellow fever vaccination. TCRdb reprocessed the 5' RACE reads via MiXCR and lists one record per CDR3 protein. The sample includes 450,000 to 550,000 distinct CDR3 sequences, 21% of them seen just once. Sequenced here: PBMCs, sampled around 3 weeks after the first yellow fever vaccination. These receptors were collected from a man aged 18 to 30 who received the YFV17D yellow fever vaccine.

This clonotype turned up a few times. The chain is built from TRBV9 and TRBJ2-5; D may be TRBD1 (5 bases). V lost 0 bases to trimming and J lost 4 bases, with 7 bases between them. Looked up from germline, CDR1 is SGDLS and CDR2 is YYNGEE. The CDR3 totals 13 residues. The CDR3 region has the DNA TGTGCCAGCAGCGTAGACAGGACAGAGACCCAGTACTTC. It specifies CASSVDRTETQYF.

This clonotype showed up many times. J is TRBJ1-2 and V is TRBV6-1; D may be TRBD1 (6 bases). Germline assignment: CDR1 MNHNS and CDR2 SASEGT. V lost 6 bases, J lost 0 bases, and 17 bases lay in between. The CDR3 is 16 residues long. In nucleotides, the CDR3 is TGTGCCAGCAGCTCTACCTCCAGACAGGCTAACTATGGCTACACCTTC. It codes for CASSSTSRQANYGYTF.

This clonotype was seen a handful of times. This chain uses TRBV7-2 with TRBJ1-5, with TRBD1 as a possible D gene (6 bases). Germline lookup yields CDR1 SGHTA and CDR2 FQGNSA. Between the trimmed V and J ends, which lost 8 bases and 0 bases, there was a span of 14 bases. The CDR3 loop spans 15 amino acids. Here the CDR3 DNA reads TGTGCCAGCCGATTTGACAGGAATAGCAATCAGCCCCAGCATTTT. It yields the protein CASRFDRNSNQPQHF.

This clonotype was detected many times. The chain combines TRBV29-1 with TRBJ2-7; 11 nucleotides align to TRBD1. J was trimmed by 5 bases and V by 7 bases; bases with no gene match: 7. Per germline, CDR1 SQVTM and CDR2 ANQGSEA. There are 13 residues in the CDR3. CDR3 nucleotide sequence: TGCAGCGCCTGGGGGGGACAGGGGGACGAGCAGTACTTC. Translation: CSAWGGQGDEQYF.

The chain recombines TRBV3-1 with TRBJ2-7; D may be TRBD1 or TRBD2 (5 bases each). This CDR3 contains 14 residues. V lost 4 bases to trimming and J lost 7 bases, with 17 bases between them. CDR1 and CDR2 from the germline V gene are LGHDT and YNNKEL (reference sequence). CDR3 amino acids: CASSPSGHQEEQYV. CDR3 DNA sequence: TGTGCCAGCAGCCCGTCGGGGCACCAGGAGGAGCAGTACGTC.

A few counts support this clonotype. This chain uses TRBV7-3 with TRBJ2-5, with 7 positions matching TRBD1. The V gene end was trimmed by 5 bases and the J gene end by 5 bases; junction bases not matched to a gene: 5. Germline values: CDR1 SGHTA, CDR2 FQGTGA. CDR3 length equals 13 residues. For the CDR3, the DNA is TGTGCCAGCAGCAGAGGGGGCTTGGAGACCCAGTACTTC. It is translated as CASSRGGLETQYF.

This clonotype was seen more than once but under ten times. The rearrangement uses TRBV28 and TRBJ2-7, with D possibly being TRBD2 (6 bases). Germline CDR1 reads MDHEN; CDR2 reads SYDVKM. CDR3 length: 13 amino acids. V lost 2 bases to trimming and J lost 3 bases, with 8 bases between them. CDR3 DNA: TGTGCCAGCAGTTTAATGGGGGGCTACGAGCAGTACGTC. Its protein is CASSLMGGYEQYV.

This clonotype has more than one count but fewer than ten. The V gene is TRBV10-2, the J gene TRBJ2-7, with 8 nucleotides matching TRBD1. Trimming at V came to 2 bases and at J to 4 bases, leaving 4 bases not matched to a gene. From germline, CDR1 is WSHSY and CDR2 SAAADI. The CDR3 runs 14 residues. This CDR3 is CASSEARGLYEQYF. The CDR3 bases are TGCGCCAGCAGTGAGGCCAGGGGGCTGTACGAGCAGTACTTC.

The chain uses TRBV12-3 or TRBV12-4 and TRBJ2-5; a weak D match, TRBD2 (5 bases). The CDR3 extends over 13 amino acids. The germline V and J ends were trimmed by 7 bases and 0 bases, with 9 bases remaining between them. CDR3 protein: CASILGYQETQYF. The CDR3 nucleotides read TGTGCCAGCATACTAGGGTACCAAGAGACCCAGTACTTC.

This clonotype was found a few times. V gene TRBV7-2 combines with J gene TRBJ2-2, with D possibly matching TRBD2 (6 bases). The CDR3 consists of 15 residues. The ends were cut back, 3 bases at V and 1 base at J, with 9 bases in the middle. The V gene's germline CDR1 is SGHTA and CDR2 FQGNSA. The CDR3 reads CASSLNGGNTGELFF. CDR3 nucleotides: TGTGCCAGCAGCTTGAACGGGGGGAACACCGGGGAGCTGTTTTTT.

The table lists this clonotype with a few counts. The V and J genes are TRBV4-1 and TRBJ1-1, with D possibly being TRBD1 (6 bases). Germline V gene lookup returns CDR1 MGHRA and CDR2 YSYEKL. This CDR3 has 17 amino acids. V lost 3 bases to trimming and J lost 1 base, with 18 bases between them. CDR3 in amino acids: CASSQEVGTMGNTEAFF. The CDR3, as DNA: TGCGCCAGCAGCCAGGAGGTCGGGACAATGGGGAACACTGAAGCTTTCTTT.

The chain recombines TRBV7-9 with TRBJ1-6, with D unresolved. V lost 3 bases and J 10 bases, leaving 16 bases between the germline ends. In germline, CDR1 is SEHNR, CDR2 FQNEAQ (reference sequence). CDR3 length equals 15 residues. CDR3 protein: CASSLDGWWGSPLHF. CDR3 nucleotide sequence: TGTGCCAGCAGCTTGGACGGCTGGTGGGGATCACCCCTCCACTTT.

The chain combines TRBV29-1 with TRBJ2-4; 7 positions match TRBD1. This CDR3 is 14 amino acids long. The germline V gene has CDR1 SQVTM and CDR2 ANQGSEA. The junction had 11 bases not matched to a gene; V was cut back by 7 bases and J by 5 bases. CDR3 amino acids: CSGRQGSFENIQYF. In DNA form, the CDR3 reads TGCAGCGGTCGACAGGGCTCCTTTGAAAACATTCAGTACTTC.